This entry lists 9 T cell receptor beta chains sequenced from one sample in a study of blood T cell repertoires in COVID-19. This table comes from immunoSEQ multiplex PCR, and its TCRdb copy is limited to in-frame clones, with some not included. The table shows approximately 80,000 clones, with around 91% occurring only once. The specimen was peripheral blood. These receptors were collected from a woman between 50 and 59 years old in a cohort sampled during active COVID-19.

The J gene is TRBJ2-1, the V gene TRBV30; 9 nucleotides align to TRBD2. The V segment lost 1 base and the J segment 4 bases; nucleotides outside the gene matches: 2. The germline V gene has CDR1 GTSNPN and CDR2 SVGIG (reference sequence). The CDR3 runs to 14 residues. The CDR3 protein is CAWSGTSAYNEQFF. The CDR3 DNA reads as TGTGCCTGGAGTGGGACTAGCGCTTACAATGAGCAGTTCTTC. The entire variable domain, with the rest obtained from reference TRBV30 and TRBJ2-1, is as follows: SQTIHQWPATLVQPVGSPLSLECTVEGTSNPNLYWYRQAAGRGLQLLFYSVGIGQISSEVPQNLSASRPQDRQFILSSKKLLLSDSGFYLCAWSGTSAYNEQFFGPGTRLTVL.

The J gene is TRBJ2-7, the V gene TRBV11-3; 8 positions agree with TRBD2. This CDR3 has 13 amino acids. J gave up 1 base and V 5 bases, and 1 base lay outside the gene matches. CDR1 and CDR2 (germline): SGHNT, YENEEA. CDR3 amino acids: CASSRGGSYEQYF. Written as DNA, the CDR3 is TGTGCCAGCAGCCGGGGGGGGTCCTACGAGCAGTACTTC.

J is TRBJ1-1 and V is TRBV6-5; the D gene is possibly TRBD1 (5 bases). The CDR3 runs to 13 residues. The germline V gene has CDR1 MNHEY and CDR2 SVGAGI. V was pared by 0 bases and J by 5 bases, with 7 bases between. CDR3 sequence (DNA): TGTGCCAGCAGTTACTCGAAGGGGACTGAAGCTTTCTTT. This translates into CASSYSKGTEAFF.

The chain has TRBV4-1 and TRBJ2-1; no clear D gene. The germline CDR1 and CDR2 sequences are MGHRA and YSYEKL. The CDR3 contains 15 residues. V gave up 2 bases and J gave up 2 bases, with 10 bases separating them. This CDR3 is CASSQIDLTYNEQFF. In DNA form, the CDR3 reads TGCGCCAGCAGCCAAATAGACTTGACCTACAATGAGCAGTTCTTC.

The chain employs TRBV7-2 and TRBJ2-1, with TRBD2 identical over 11 bases. J lost 13 bases, V lost 1 base, and 12 bases had no gene match. Germline V gene sequence: CDR1 SGHTA, CDR2 FQGNSA. The length of the CDR3 is 16 residues. CDR3 region: CASSLGDSGRATAQFF. The CDR3, as DNA: TGTGCCAGCAGCTTAGGGGATAGCGGGAGGGCTACGGCTCAGTTCTTC.

The J gene is TRBJ2-7, the V gene TRBV7-9, with 13 bases lining up with TRBD2. The J segment lost 1 base and the V segment lost 5 bases, leaving 8 bases of the junction unmatched. The germline CDR1 and CDR2 sequences are SEHNR and FQNEAQ (reference sequence). This CDR3 comprises 17 residues. CDR3 bases: TGTGCCAGCAGCAGTAGGACTAGCGGGAGTACGTCCTACGAGCAGTACTTC. Protein sequence: CASSSRTSGSTSYEQYF.

V is TRBV5-6 and J is TRBJ2-5, with 10 bases identical to TRBD2. The CDR3 totals 18 residues. From germline, CDR1 is SGHDT and CDR2 YYEEEE. Trimming at V came to 1 base and at J to 1 base, leaving 10 bases not matched to a gene. This CDR3 is CASSLKLAGVSVQETQYF. CDR3 DNA: TGTGCCAGCAGCTTGAAGCTAGCGGGAGTGTCGGTCCAAGAGACCCAGTACTTC. Using reference TRBV5-6 and TRBJ2-5 for the parts outside the CDR3, the full variable domain is DAGVTQSPTHLIKTRGQQVTLRCSPKSGHDTVSWYQQALGQGPQFIFQYYEEEERQRGNFPDRFSGHQFPNYSSELNVNALLLGDSALYLCASSLKLAGVSVQETQYFGPGTRLLVL.

The chain carries TRBV6-5 and TRBJ2-3; D is perhaps TRBD1 (5 bases). Germline V lookup: CDR1 MNHEY, CDR2 SVGAGI. The CDR3 totals 14 residues. V lost 8 bases, J lost 1 base, and 13 bases lay in between. The CDR3: CASQNTQGTDTQYF. CDR3 sequence (DNA): TGTGCCAGCCAAAACACACAGGGCACAGATACGCAGTATTTT.

The genes are TRBV5-6 and TRBJ2-7; no firm D call. CDR1 and CDR2 from the germline V gene are SGHDT and YYEEEE. The V and J ends lost 0 bases and 1 base respectively, with 5 bases between them. The CDR3 consists of 13 residues. CDR3 DNA: TGTGCCAGCAGCTTGGCACAGTCCTACGAGCAGTACTTC. Translation: CASSLAQSYEQYF.